This TCR beta chain stems from a study of post-analysis software for immune sequencing data. At the level of the study: The disease courses spanned relapsing-remitting, secondary progressive and progressive-relapsing forms of multiple sclerosis.

Study-level results: There was significantly lower normalized Chao1 diversity in multiple sclerosis patients than in controls. Among roughly 5 TRBV segments more frequent in patients than controls were TRBV5-6, TRBV5-1 and TRBV20-1. Samples made in the same batch grouped tightly together by F measure.

Germline assignment: CDR1 LNHNV and CDR2 YYDKDF (reference sequence). This CDR3 spans 15 amino acids. V was clipped by 2 bases and J by 8 bases, with 18 bases between them. A word on this clonotype: The antigen remains unidentified.

The library was made from cDNA and included unique molecular identifiers. Each CDR3 protein gets one entry after TCRdb re-called the PCR reads with MiXCR. The table shows 800,000 to 950,000 distinct CDR3 sequences, with roughly 50% occurring only once. This TCR was recovered from a girl between 10 and 17 years old with multiple sclerosis. The chain has TRBV15 and TRBJ1-2; TRBD1 is a possible D gene (5 bases). Input material: blood. The CDR3 spells CATSRILETEQGYTF. CDR3 sequence (DNA): TGTGCCACCAGCAGAATACTAGAGACAGAACAAGGCTACACCTTC.